This record covers a single TCR beta chain. TCRdb reanalysed the RT-PCR reads using MiXCR and keeps one entry per CDR3 protein. Here the sample spans about 570,000 distinct CDR3 sequences, approximately 11% being singletons. The CDR3 loop spans 15 amino acids. V lost 9 bases, J lost 4 bases, and 17 bases lay in between. Germline V lookup: CDR1 KGHDR, CDR2 SFDVKD. This specimen belongs to a study of response to subunit inactivated influenza vaccine. The sample also formed part of further work on T cells expressing NK-cell markers. This second report adds: Template switching by 5'RACE with UMIs generated the TCR beta cDNA. In several donors, dominant clonotypes made up about 28.3-60.1% of CD3+CD56-NKG2C+ cells. Questions lingered over whether expanded NKG2C+ T cell clones were HCMV-specific.

Sequencing used PBMCs from blood, obtained on the day of vaccination. The receptor comes from a man aged 45-65 years who received an inactivated influenza vaccine. The genes are TRBV24-1 and TRBJ2-2; TRBD1 might be the D (6 bases). The DNA of the CDR3 is TGTGCCACCGCAAATGCCAACAGGGTCACCGGGGAGCTGTTTTTT. Protein sequence: CATANANRVTGELFF.